The next 28 T cell receptor beta chains were all read from a single sample in a study of PD-1 blockade in mismatch repair-deficient tumors. The method was immunoSEQ multiplex PCR; TCRdb's version includes in-frame clones alone and lacks a portion of them. In the table there are roughly 130,000 clones, roughly 90% of which are singletons. The sequencing used peripheral blood, collected approximately 72 weeks after starting pembrolizumab. All receptors derive from an adult with mismatch repair-deficient cancer.

The gene calls are TRBV9 and TRBJ1-2; unclear D gene. The CDR3 is 14 amino acids. V lost 0 bases to trimming and J lost 0 bases, with 6 bases between them. Germline V gene data show CDR1 as SGDLS and CDR2 as YYNGEE. The CDR3 spells CASSVEGANYGYTF. The CDR3 DNA sequence: TGTGCCAGCAGCGTAGAAGGCGCTAACTATGGCTACACCTTC.

This chain joins TRBV19 and TRBJ2-3, with a tentative D call TRBD1 (7 bases). The germline gives CDR1 LNHDA, CDR2 SQIVND (reference sequence). The CDR3 consists of 13 residues. The CDR3 region is CASRGVGTDTQYF. CDR3 in DNA: TGTGCAAGCAGGGGGGTGGGCACAGATACGCAGTATTTT.

The V call is TRBV4-1, the J call TRBJ2-7, with TRBD1 matching 9 bases. J gave up 4 bases and V 1 base, and 5 bases lay outside the gene matches. The CDR3 consists of 15 residues. Germline CDR1 reads MGHRA; CDR2 reads YSYEKL. CDR3 DNA: TGCGCCAGCAGCCAAGGGGGGGGGACAGGGTACGAGCAGTACTTC. Translated, it gives CASSQGGGTGYEQYF.

This chain connects TRBV20-1 to TRBJ2-7; weak D call: TRBD2 (5 bases). The germline CDR1 and CDR2 sequences are DFQATT and SNEGSKA (reference sequence). The CDR3 runs to 11 residues. V was clipped by 5 bases and J by 3 bases, with 8 bases between them. CDR3 protein: CSAASLYEQYF. The DNA of the CDR3 is TGCAGTGCTGCTAGCCTCTACGAGCAGTACTTC.

V is TRBV2 and J is TRBJ2-7, with 13 bases fitting TRBD2. Germline V gives CDR1 SNHLY, CDR2 FYNNEI. This CDR3 spans 18 amino acids. J lost 3 bases, V lost 3 bases, and 11 bases had no gene match. The CDR3 spells CASSEAGQGLAGHYEQYF. CDR3 sequence (DNA): TGTGCCAGCAGTGAGGCGGGACAGGGACTAGCGGGACACTACGAGCAGTACTTC.

V gene TRBV11-2 combines with J gene TRBJ2-3, with D possibly being TRBD1 (6 bases). Trimming stripped 4 bases from V and 7 bases from J, with 24 bases between. The germline gives CDR1 SGHAT, CDR2 FQNNGV. This CDR3 spans 17 amino acids. CDR3 loop: CASSSPRLGQGLNTQYF. The CDR3 DNA reads as TGTGCCAGCAGCTCCCCCCGGTTGGGCCAGGGGTTGAATACGCAGTATTTT.

The chain has TRBV11-3 and TRBJ2-1; D call uncertain. Germline CDR1 is SGHNT and CDR2 is YENEEA. CDR3 size: 15 residues. The germline V and J ends were trimmed by 1 base and 0 bases, with 7 bases remaining between them. The CDR3 nucleotides are TGTGCCAGCAGCTTAGGGGAAAGCTCCTACAATGAGCAGTTCTTC. Its translation: CASSLGESSYNEQFF.

In this sample, this clone turned up a few times. CDR3 bases: TGTGCCAGCAGTGAGTACCCCCCCTACGAGCAGTACTTC. It encodes CASSEYPPYEQYF. The V gene is TRBV6-1, the J gene TRBJ2-7; no reliable D call. V lost 3 bases and J 2 bases, leaving 8 bases between the germline ends. This CDR3 is built from 13 residues. Germline V gene sequence: CDR1 MNHNS, CDR2 SASEGT.

The chain is built from TRBV4-3 and TRBJ2-7; a possible D gene is TRBD1 (5 bases). Germline assignment: CDR1 LGHNA and CDR2 YSLEER. The length of the CDR3 is 14 residues. Trimming stripped 1 base from V and 9 bases from J, with 16 bases between. CDR3 residues: CASSQGAGLAGQYF. The CDR3 coding sequence is TGCGCCAGCAGCCAAGGAGCAGGGTTGGCAGGGCAGTACTTC.

The rearrangement uses TRBV4-1 and TRBJ2-5, with 8 bases that match TRBD1. Per germline, CDR1 MGHRA and CDR2 YSYEKL. Trimming at V came to 4 bases and at J to 3 bases, leaving 10 bases not matched to a gene. CDR3 length: 16 amino acids. The CDR3 protein is CASSRWTGKEEETQYF. The CDR3, as DNA: TGCGCCAGCAGCCGCTGGACAGGGAAGGAGGAAGAGACCCAGTACTTC.

This rearrangement joins TRBV7-9 to TRBJ2-7; TRBD1 agrees at 9 bases. Germline CDR1 SEHNR, CDR2 FQNEAQ (reference sequence). The CDR3 covers 15 residues. J gave up 6 bases and V 5 bases, and 11 bases lay outside the gene matches. CDR3: CASSGVGTGRFEQYF. CDR3 in DNA: TGTGCCAGCAGCGGCGTTGGGACAGGGAGGTTCGAGCAGTACTTC.

The chain combines TRBV6-5 with TRBJ2-2; no firm D call. Trimming pared 0 bases from V and 8 bases from J, leaving 10 bases between. Germline V CDR1 and CDR2: MNHEY, SVGAGI. The CDR3 length is 14 residues. CDR3 loop: CASSYSSSIGELFF. CDR3 in DNA: TGTGCCAGCAGTTACTCGAGTTCTATTGGGGAGCTGTTTTTT.

The chain uses TRBV29-1 and TRBJ2-5; 7 nucleotides match TRBD1. The J segment lost 9 bases and the V segment lost 3 bases, leaving 7 bases of the junction unmatched. This CDR3 comprises 12 residues. Germline V gives CDR1 SQVTM, CDR2 ANQGSEA. The CDR3 sequence: CSVEALDRAQYF. CDR3 bases: TGCAGCGTTGAGGCGCTAGACAGGGCCCAGTACTTC.

The chain couples TRBV14 to TRBJ2-5, with D hard to call. This CDR3 has 16 amino acids. Trimming left V 3 bases short and J 5 bases short, with 19 bases between. From germline, CDR1 is SGHDN and CDR2 FVKESK. The CDR3 loop reads CASSHLLGSQLETQYF. In DNA form, the CDR3 reads TGTGCCAGCAGCCATTTGCTGGGTAGCCAGTTGGAGACCCAGTACTTC.

V usage is TRBV9 and J usage is TRBJ2-5, with a possible D match to TRBD2 (6 bases). Germline V CDR1 and CDR2: SGDLS, YYNGEE. V lost 0 bases to trimming and J lost 5 bases, with 14 bases between them. This CDR3 spans 15 amino acids. CDR3 DNA: TGTGCCAGCAGCGTAGAGTACCTTGCGGGGGAGACCCAGTACTTC. It codes for CASSVEYLAGETQYF.

The chain is built from TRBV2 and TRBJ1-5, with D tentatively TRBD1 (5 bases). Trimming removed 6 bases from V and 6 bases from J, with 18 bases in between. The length of the CDR3 is 15 residues. The germline V gene encodes CDR1 SNHLY and CDR2 FYNNEI. CDR3 in DNA: TGTGCCAGCAGGGGGGAACAGTCTATGAGTCAGCCCCAGCATTTT. Its translation is CASRGEQSMSQPQHF.

This rearrangement joins TRBV14 to TRBJ1-2; maybe TRBD1 (6 bases). CDR1 is SGHDN and CDR2 is FVKESK in the germline V gene. CDR3 size: 12 residues. The germline V and J ends were trimmed by 4 bases and 5 bases, with 8 bases remaining between them. CDR3 DNA sequence: TGTGCCAGCAGCCGGACAGCTTATGGCTACACCTTC. Protein sequence: CASSRTAYGYTF.

V usage is TRBV11-3 and J usage is TRBJ1-1, with 9 bases fitting TRBD1. This CDR3 spans 15 amino acids. Germline CDR1 is SGHNT and CDR2 is YENEEA. With V trimmed by 4 bases and J by 8 bases, 11 bases remained unmatched. In nucleotides, the CDR3 is TGTGCCAGCAGCTGGAGGGACAGGGCTAACCAAGAAGCTTTCTTT. This encodes CASSWRDRANQEAFF.

The J gene is TRBJ1-5, the V gene TRBV19, with D maybe TRBD1 (5 bases). Trimming pared 4 bases from V and 6 bases from J, leaving 13 bases between. Germline V gene lookup returns CDR1 LNHDA and CDR2 SQIVND (reference sequence). The length of the CDR3 is 14 residues. DNA of the CDR3: TGTGCCAGTAGTAAATGGGGAGGGGTTCAGCCCCAGCATTTT. Amino acids: CASSKWGGVQPQHF.

This chain joins TRBV5-1 and TRBJ2-1; maybe TRBD1 (5 bases). V gave up 0 bases and J gave up 9 bases, with 7 bases separating them. This CDR3 has 12 residues. Germline CDR1 and CDR2: SGHRS and YFSETQ. The CDR3 DNA reads TGCGCCAGCAGCTTGGCAGGGCGTGAGCAGTTCTTC. Translating gives CASSLAGREQFF.

The chain links TRBV5-1 to TRBJ2-5, with no clear D. CDR3 length: 11 amino acids. Per the germline V gene, CDR1 is SGHRS and CDR2 is YFSETQ. Trimming took 6 bases from V and 1 from J, leaving 4 bases between them. The CDR3 loop reads CASKGQETQYF. The CDR3 bases are TGCGCCAGCAAAGGCCAAGAGACCCAGTACTTC.

This clone showed up just once. CDR3 protein: CASSLVLGKEQYF. CDR3 sequence (DNA): TGTGCCAGCAGCTTAGTTTTGGGGAAAGAGCAGTACTTC. This rearrangement joins TRBV7-9 to TRBJ2-7; D unresolved. Germline V gene sequence: CDR1 SEHNR, CDR2 FQNEAQ (reference sequence). The length of the CDR3 is 13 residues. V lost 1 base to trimming and J lost 7 bases, with 11 bases between them.

The V and J genes are TRBV30 and TRBJ2-2, with D possibly being TRBD1 (6 bases). The CDR3 is 14 amino acids. Trimming pared 4 bases from V and 3 bases from J, leaving 12 bases between. Germline values: CDR1 GTSNPN, CDR2 SVGIG (reference sequence). CDR3 sequence: CAWNQGPYTGELFF. DNA for the CDR3: TGTGCCTGGAACCAGGGGCCTTACACCGGGGAGCTGTTTTTT.

The chain employs TRBV29-1 and TRBJ2-7, with a tentative D call TRBD1 (6 bases). V was cut by 7 bases and J by 0 bases, with 10 bases left in between. CDR3 length: 12 amino acids. Per germline, CDR1 SQVTM and CDR2 ANQGSEA. The CDR3 DNA follows: TGCAGCGCTTTGACAGGCTCCTACGAGCAGTACTTC. It is translated as CSALTGSYEQYF.

This chain connects TRBV4-3 to TRBJ2-7, with 11 bases lining up with TRBD1. Per germline, CDR1 LGHNA and CDR2 YSLEER. CDR3 length equals 14 residues. J was trimmed by 7 bases and V by 1 base; bases with no gene match: 3. The CDR3 nucleotides read TGCGCCAGCAGCCAAGGGACAGGGGGCGAGGAGCAGTACTTC. Protein: CASSQGTGGEEQYF.

The chain links TRBV6-6 to TRBJ2-1, with TRBD1 identical over 9 bases. CDR1 MNHNY and CDR2 SVGAGI come from the germline V gene (reference sequence). J was trimmed by 7 bases and V by 1 base; bases with no gene match: 8. This CDR3 contains 16 residues. CDR3 coding DNA: TGTGCCAGCAGTTACTTACAGGGGGCCCAAGATAATGAGCAGTTCTTC. It specifies CASSYLQGAQDNEQFF.

Notes on this clone: An end of the junction does not agree with germline; a read error may underlie this. V is TRBV13 and J is TRBJ1-2; D ambiguous. The CDR3 covers 12 residues. Germline CDR1 reads PRHDT; CDR2 reads FYEKMQ (reference sequence). The CDR3 DNA sequence: TGTGCCAGCAGCTTAGGAAGGACCTCATCCGTGTTC. As protein: CASSLGRTSSVF.

The chain joins TRBV28 to TRBJ2-3, with D uncertain. The CDR3 is made up of 13 amino acids. Germline V gene sequence: CDR1 MDHEN, CDR2 SYDVKM. Trimming took off 3 bases at V and 5 bases at J, with 9 bases between the two ends. The CDR3 spells CASSFNSGDTQYF. CDR3 DNA sequence: TGTGCCAGCAGTTTTAACTCGGGAGATACGCAGTATTTT.